This T cell receptor (beta chain) was captured by sequencing in a study of blood T cell repertoires in COVID-19. J gave up 7 bases and V 7 bases, and 11 bases lay outside the gene matches. This CDR3 has 14 residues. CDR1 is MNHGY and CDR2 is SAAAGT in the germline V gene. This clone has only one observation. Here immunoSEQ multiplex PCR was the method, and the copy in TCRdb shows in-frame clones only, minus some. The table has 100,000 to 150,000 clones, approximately 88% seen once; the top ten hold around 10%. This TCR was sampled from a man aged 45 to 65 with acute or convalescent COVID-19. Sequencing input: peripheral blood. The chain couples TRBV6-8 to TRBJ2-7, with 9 bases that match TRBD2. DNA for the CDR3: TGTGCCAGCATTCCCCGGGCGGGAGGGCCAGAGCAGTACTTC. It specifies CASIPRAGGPEQYF.